This TCR beta chain appears in the sequencing data of a study of cytomegalovirus exposure and HLA in healthy donors. Primers for the PCR totalled 60 Vbeta and 13 Jbeta. Authors' processing steps: In a later analysis, approximately 80 million unique TCR beta chains included roughly 11 million shared by two or more donors. Profiling relied on immunoSEQ multiplex PCR, and the TCRdb table lists in-frame clones only, not all of them. That table gives V, J and clone size, and the DNA gave D and trimming. The sample consists of a few hundred thousand clones, roughly four fifths of them appearing once. The CDR3 is 14 residues long. V was shortened by 3 bases and J by 0 bases, with 8 bases between the two germline ends. From germline, CDR1 is ENHRY and CDR2 SYGVKD.

This chain uses TRBV10-3 with TRBJ1-1; no definite D call. This receptor was identified in a girl aged 2 to 10 in good health and CMV-seronegative. Sequences were obtained from PBMCs. The chain's CDR3 is CAISDSGVNTEAFF. The CDR3 DNA follows: TGTGCCATCAGTGACAGCGGGGTGAACACTGAAGCTTTCTTT.